This T cell receptor (beta chain) was identified in a study of cytomegalovirus exposure and HLA in healthy donors. General study findings and limits: Reportedly, cytomegalovirus status was diagnosed with high sensitivity and specificity.

Trimming took off 6 bases at V and 7 bases at J, with 10 bases between the two ends. The germline CDR1 and CDR2 sequences are SGDLS and YYNGEE. The CDR3 length is 12 residues. Here immunoSEQ multiplex PCR was the method, and the copy in TCRdb shows in-frame clones only, minus some. The repertoire includes under 250,000 clones, around 90% of them detected once, and approximately 2% sits in the top ten. The donors were members of the validation cohort comprising over a hundred subjects, separate from the roughly 730-subject first cohort. About this clone itself: What it recognizes is unknown.

Sequencing was carried out using PBMCs. This clonotype was sampled from a woman younger than 30 in good health and CMV-seropositive. J is TRBJ2-2 and V is TRBV9; D may be TRBD1 (6 bases). The CDR3 spells CASTGDGGELFF. The CDR3 DNA reads as TGTGCCAGCACAGGGGATGGCGGGGAGCTGTTTTTT. Together with reference TRBV9 and TRBJ2-2, the CDR3 gives the full variable domain: DSGVTQTPKHLITATGQRVTLRCSPRSGDLSVYWYQQSLDQGLQFLIQYYNGEERAKGNILERFSAQQFPDLHSELNLSSLELGDSALYFCASTGDGGELFFGEGSRLTVL.